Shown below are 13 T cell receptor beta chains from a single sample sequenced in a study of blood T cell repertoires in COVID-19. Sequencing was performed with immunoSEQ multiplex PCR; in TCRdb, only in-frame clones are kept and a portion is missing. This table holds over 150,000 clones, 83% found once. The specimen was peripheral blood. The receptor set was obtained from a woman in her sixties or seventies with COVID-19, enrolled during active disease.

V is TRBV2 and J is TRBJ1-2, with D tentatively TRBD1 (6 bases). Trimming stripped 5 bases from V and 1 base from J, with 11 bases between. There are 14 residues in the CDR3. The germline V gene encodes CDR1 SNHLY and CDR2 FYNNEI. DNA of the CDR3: TGTGCCAGCAGTCAGGACAGTTATAACTATGGCTACACCTTC. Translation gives CASSQDSYNYGYTF.

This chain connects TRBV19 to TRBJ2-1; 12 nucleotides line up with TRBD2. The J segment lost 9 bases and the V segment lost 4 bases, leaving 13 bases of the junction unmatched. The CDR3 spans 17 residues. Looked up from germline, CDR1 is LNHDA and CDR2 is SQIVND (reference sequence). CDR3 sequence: CASSRNGPSGGASEQFF. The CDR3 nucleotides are TGTGCCAGTAGTAGGAATGGGCCTAGCGGGGGGGCGAGTGAGCAGTTCTTC.

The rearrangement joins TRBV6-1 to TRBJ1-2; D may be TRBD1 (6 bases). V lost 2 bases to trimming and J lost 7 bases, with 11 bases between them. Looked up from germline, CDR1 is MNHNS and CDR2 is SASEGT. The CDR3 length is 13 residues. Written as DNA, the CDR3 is TGTGCCAGCAGTGAAAGAGGGGGTATTGGCTACACCTTC. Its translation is CASSERGGIGYTF.

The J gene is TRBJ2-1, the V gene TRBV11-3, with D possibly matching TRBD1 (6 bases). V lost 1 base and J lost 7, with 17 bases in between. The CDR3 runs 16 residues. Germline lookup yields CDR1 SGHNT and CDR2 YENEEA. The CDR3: CASSLAPWQGQNEQFF. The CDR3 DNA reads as TGTGCCAGCAGCTTAGCCCCGTGGCAGGGGCAGAATGAGCAGTTCTTC.

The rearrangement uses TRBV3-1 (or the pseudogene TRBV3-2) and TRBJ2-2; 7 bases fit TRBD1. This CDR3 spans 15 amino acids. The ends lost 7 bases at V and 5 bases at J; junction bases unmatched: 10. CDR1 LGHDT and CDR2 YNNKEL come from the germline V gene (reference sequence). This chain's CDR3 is CASTLGQGDTGELFF. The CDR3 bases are TGTGCCAGCACCTTGGGCCAGGGGGATACCGGGGAGCTGTTTTTT.

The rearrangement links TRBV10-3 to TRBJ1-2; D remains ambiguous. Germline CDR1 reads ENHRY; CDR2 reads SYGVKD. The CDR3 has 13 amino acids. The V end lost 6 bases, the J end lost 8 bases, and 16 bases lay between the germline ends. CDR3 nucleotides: TGTGCCATCAGGCTAGACCTCTCGTCGGGCTACACCTTC. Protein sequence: CAIRLDLSSGYTF.

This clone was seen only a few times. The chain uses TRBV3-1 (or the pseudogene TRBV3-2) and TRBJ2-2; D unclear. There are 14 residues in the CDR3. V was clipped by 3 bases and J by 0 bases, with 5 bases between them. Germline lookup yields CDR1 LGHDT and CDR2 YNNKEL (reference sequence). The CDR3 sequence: CASSHNANTGELFF. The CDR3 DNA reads TGTGCCAGCAGCCACAATGCGAACACCGGGGAGCTGTTTTTT.

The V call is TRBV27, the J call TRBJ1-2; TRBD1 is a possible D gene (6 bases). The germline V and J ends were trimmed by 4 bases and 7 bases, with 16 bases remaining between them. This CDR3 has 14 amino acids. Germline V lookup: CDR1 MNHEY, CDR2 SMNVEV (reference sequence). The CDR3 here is CASSYTLTGSGYTF. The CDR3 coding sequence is TGTGCCAGCAGTTACACTTTGACAGGTAGTGGCTACACCTTC.

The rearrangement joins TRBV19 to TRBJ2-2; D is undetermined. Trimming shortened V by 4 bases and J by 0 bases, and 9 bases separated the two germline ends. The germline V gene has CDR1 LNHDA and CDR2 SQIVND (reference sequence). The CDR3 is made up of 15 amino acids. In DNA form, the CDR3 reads TGTGCCAGTAGTACCCGAGCTTCGAACACCGGGGAGCTGTTTTTT. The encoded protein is CASSTRASNTGELFF.

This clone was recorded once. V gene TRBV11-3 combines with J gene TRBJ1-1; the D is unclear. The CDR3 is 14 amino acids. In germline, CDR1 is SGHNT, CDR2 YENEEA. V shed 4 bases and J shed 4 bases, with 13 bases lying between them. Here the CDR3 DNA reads TGTGCCAGCAGCTCCACCGGGAGGAGCACTGAAGCTTTCTTT. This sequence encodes CASSSTGRSTEAFF.

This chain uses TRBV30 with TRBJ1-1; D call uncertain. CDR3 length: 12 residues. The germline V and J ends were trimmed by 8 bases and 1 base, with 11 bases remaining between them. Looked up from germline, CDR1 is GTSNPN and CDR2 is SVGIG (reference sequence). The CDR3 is CALTQRNTEAFF. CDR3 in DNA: TGTGCCCTAACCCAGCGGAACACTGAAGCTTTCTTT.

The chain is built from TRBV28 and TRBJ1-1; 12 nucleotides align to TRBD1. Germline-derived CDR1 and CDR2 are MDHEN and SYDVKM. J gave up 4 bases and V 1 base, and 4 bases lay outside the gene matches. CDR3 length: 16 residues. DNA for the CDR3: TGTGCCAGCAGTTTATCAGGGACAGGGGGCTCCACTGAAGCTTTCTTT. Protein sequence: CASSLSGTGGSTEAFF.

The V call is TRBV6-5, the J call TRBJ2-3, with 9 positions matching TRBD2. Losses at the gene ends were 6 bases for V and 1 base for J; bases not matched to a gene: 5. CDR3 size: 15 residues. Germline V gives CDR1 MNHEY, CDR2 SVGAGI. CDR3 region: CASSPASGGTDTQYF. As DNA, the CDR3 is TGTGCCAGCAGCCCGGCTAGCGGGGGCACAGATACGCAGTATTTT.